This T cell receptor beta chain was sequenced for a study of regulatory T cells in long-lasting Graves disease. Study information: New Graves' disease cases had less than 3 months of antithyroid drugs. Study-wide points: Newly diagnosed disease favored TRBV20-1 and TRBJ2-1 over persistent disease.

This clonotype was observed at least ten times. Its target is unknown. V was clipped by 3 bases and J by 0 bases; unmatched bases: 14. This CDR3 contains 18 residues. Looked up from germline, CDR1 is DFQATT and CDR2 is SNEGSKA (reference sequence). TCR beta libraries were built with iRepertoire HTBI primers and Arm-PCR of CDR3 regions. MiXCR, run by TCRdb on the multiplex PCR reads, gives a single entry per CDR3 protein. The table includes some 450,000 distinct CDR3 sequences, roughly 17% detected once. The time point: newly diagnosed GD, antithyroid drugs for less than 3 months. Generation of the TCR library employed RNA extracted from PBMCs. The same sample was also used in a study of T cells in Graves' hyperthyroidism and ophthalmopathy. That source reports: The study used the HTBI primer set for a first-round RT-PCR of the TCR CDR3. The model made its ophthalmopathy prediction, and onset followed a median approximately 6 months later.

Source: peripheral blood mononuclear cells (PBMCs), taken at new diagnosis, from a patient treated with antithyroid drugs. The V call is TRBV20-1, the J call TRBJ2-3; TRBD2 matches at 8 bases. The sequence derives from a woman aged 25 to 39 with Graves disease. The CDR3 coding sequence is TGCAGTGCTAGTCCGGTTTTGGGGCGGGAGGCCAGCACAGATACGCAGTATTTT. Amino acid sequence: CSASPVLGREASTDTQYF.